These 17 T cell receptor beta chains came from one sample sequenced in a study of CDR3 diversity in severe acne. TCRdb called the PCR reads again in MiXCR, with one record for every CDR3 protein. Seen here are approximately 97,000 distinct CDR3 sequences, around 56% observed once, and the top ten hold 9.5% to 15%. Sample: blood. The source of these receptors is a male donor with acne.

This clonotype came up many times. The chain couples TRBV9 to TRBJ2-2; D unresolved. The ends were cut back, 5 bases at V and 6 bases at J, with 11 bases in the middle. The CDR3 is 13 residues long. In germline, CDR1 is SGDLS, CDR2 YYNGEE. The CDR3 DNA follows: TGTGCCAGCAGTCCAATTCCAGCCGGGGAGCTGTTTTTT. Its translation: CASSPIPAGELFF.

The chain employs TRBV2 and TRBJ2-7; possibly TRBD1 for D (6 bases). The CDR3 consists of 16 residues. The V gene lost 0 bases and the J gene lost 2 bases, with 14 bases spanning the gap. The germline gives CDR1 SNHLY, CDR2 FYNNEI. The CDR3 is CASSEAGRQGTYEQYF. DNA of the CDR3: TGTGCCAGCAGTGAAGCCGGGCGGCAGGGGACCTACGAGCAGTACTTC.

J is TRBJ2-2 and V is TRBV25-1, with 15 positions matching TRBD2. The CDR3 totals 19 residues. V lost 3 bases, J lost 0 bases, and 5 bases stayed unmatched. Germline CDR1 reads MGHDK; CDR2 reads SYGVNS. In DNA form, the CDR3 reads TGTGCCAGCAGTGAGGAGGGACTAGCGGGAGGCACGAACACCGGGGAGCTGTTTTTT. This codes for CASSEEGLAGGTNTGELFF.

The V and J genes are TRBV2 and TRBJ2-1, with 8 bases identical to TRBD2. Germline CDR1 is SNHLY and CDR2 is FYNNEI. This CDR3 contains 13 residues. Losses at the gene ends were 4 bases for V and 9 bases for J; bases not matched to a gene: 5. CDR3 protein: CASSGTSPSEQFF. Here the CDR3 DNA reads TGTGCCAGCAGTGGGACTAGCCCTAGTGAGCAGTTCTTC.

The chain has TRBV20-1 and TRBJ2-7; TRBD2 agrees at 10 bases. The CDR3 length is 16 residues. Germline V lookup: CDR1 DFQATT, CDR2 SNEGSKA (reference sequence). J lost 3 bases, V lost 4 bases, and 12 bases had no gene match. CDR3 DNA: TGCAGTGCTATAGGGGGGCTAGCGGGAGCTTTCTACGAGCAGTACTTC. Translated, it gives CSAIGGLAGAFYEQYF.

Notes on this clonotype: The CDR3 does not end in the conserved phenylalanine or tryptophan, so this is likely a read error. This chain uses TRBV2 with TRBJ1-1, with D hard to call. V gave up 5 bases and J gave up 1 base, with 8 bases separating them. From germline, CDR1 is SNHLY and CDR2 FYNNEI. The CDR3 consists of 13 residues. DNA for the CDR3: TGTGCCAGCAGTCGAGGACCGAACACTGAAGCTTTCCTT. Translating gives CASSRGPNTEAFL.

The CDR3: CASSLEQGLAGGNYEQYF. The CDR3, as DNA: TGCGCCAGCAGCTTGGAGCAGGGACTAGCGGGAGGGAACTACGAGCAGTACTTC. The V call is TRBV5-1, the J call TRBJ2-7; TRBD2 agrees at 16 bases. Losses at the gene ends were 0 bases for V and 3 bases for J; bases not matched to a gene: 6. CDR3 length: 18 residues. The germline gives CDR1 SGHRS, CDR2 YFSETQ. Complete variable domain (other parts from reference TRBV5-1 and TRBJ2-7): KAGVTQTPRYLIKTRGQQVTLSCSPISGHRSVSWYQQTPGQGLQFLFEYFSETQRNKGNFPGRFSGRQFSNSRSEMNVSTLELGDSALYLCASSLEQGLAGGNYEQYFGPGTRLTVT.

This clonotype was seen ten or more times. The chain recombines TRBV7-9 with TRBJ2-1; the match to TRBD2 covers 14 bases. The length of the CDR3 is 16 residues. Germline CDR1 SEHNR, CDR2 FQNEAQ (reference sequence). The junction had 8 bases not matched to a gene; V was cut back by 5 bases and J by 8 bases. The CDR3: CASSPPTSGRVYEQFF. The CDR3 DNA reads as TGTGCCAGCAGCCCGCCGACTAGCGGGAGGGTCTATGAGCAGTTCTTC.

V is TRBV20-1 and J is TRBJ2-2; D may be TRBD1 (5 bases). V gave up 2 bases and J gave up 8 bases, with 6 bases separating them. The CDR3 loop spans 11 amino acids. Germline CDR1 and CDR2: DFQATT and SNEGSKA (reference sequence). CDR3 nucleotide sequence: TGCAGTGCTAGAAAGGGGGGGGAGCTGTTTTTT. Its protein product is CSARKGGELFF.

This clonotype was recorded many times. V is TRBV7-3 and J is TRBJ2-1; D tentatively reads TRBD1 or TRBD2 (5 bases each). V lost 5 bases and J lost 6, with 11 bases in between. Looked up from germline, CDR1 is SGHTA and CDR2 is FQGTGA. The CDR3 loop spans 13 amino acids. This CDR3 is CASSLPGLNEQFF. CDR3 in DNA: TGTGCCAGCAGCCTCCCGGGGCTCAATGAGCAGTTCTTC.

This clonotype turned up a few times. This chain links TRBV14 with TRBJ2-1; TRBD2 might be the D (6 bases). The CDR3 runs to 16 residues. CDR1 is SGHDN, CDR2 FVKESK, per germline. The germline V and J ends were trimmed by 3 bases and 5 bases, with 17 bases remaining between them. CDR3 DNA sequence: TGTGCCAGCAGCCAGAGACCGGGAGCACAGAACAATGAGCAGTTCTTC. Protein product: CASSQRPGAQNNEQFF.

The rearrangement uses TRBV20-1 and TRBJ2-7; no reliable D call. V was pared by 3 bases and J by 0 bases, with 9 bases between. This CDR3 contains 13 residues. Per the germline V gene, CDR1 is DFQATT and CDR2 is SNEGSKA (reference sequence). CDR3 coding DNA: TGCAGTGCTAGTCCCAGGAGCTCCTACGAGCAGTACTTC. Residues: CSASPRSSYEQYF.

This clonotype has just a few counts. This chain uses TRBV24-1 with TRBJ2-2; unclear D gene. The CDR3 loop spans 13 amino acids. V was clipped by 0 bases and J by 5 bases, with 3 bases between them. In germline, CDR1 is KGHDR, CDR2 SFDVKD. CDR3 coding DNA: TGTGCCACCAGTGATTTGGGGACCGGGGAGCTGTTTTTT. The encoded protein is CATSDLGTGELFF.

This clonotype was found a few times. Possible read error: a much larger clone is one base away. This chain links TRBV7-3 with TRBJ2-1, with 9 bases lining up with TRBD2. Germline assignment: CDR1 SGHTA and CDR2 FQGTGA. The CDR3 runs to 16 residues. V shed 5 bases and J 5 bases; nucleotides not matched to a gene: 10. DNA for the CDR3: TGTGCCAGCAGCCCGTTAGCGGGAGAGGGGGACAATGAGCAGTTCTTC. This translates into CASSPLAGEGDNEQFF.

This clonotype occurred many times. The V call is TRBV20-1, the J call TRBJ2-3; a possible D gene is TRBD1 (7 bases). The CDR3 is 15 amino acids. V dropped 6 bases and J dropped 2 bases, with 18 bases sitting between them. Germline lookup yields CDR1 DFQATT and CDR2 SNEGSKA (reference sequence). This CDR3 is CSAPRGTDPTDTQYF. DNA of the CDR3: TGCAGTGCCCCCCGGGGGACAGATCCCACAGATACGCAGTATTTT.

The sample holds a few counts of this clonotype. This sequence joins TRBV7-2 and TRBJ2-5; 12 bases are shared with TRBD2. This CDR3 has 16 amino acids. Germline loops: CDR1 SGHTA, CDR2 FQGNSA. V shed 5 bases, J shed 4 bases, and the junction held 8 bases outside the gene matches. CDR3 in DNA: TGTGCCAGCAGCCTCCTACTAGCGGGAGGTGGAGAGACCCAGTACTTC. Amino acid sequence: CASSLLLAGGGETQYF.

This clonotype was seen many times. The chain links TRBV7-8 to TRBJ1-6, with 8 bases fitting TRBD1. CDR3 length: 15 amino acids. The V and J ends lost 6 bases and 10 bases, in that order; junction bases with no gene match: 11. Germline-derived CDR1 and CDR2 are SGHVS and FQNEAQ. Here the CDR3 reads CASRQQGGVGSPLHF. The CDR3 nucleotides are TGTGCCAGCAGACAACAGGGGGGTGTAGGGTCACCCCTCCACTTT.